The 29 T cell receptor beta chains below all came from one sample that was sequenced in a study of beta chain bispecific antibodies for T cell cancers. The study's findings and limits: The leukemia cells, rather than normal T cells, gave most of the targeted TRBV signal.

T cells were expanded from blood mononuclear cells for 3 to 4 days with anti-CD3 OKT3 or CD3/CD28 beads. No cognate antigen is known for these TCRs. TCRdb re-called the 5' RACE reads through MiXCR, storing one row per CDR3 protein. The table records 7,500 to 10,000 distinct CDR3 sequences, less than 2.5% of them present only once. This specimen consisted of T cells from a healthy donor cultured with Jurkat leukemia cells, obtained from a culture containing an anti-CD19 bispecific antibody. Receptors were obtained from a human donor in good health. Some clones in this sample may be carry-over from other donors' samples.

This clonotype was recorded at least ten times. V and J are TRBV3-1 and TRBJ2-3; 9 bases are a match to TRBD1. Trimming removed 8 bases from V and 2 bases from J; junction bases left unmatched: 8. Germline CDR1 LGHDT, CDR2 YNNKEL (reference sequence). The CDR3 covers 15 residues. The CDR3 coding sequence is TGTGCCAGCTGGGGGGGACAGGGATTCACAGATACGCAGTATTTT. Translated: CASWGGQGFTDTQYF.

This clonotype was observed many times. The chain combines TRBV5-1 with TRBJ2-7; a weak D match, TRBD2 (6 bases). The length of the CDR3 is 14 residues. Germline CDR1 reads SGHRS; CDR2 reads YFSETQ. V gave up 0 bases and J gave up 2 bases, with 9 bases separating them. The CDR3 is CASSLEGLTYEQYF. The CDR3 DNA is TGCGCCAGCAGCTTGGAGGGACTTACCTACGAGCAGTACTTC. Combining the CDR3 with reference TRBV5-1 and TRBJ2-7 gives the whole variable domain KAGVTQTPRYLIKTRGQQVTLSCSPISGHRSVSWYQQTPGQGLQFLFEYFSETQRNKGNFPGRFSGRQFSNSRSEMNVSTLELGDSALYLCASSLEGLTYEQYFGPGTRLTVT.

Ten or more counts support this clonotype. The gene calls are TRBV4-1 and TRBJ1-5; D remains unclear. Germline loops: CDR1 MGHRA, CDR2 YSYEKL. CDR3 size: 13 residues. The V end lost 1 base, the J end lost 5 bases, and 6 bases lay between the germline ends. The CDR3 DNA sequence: TGCGCCAGCAGCCAAGGGGTGGATCAGCCCCAGCATTTT. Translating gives CASSQGVDQPQHF.

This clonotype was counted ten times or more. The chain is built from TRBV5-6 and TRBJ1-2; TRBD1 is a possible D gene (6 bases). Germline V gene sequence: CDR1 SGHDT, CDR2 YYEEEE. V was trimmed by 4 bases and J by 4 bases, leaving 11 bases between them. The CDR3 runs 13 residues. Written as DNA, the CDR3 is TGTGCCAGCAGCCAACAGGGACGCTATGGCTACACCTTC. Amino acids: CASSQQGRYGYTF.

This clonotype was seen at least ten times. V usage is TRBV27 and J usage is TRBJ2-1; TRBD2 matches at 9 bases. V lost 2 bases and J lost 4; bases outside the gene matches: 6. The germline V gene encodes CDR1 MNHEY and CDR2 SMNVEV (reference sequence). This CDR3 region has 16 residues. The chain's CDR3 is CASSLDGGGAYNEQFF. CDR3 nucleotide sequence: TGTGCCAGCAGTTTAGATGGCGGGGGGGCTTACAATGAGCAGTTCTTC.

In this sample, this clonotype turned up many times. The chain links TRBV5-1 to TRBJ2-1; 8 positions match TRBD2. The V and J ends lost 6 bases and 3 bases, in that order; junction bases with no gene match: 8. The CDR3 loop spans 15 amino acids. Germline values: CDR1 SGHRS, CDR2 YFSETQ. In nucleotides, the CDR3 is TGCGCCAGCACGAGCTCCGGGAGGGACTACAATGAGCAGTTCTTC. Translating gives CASTSSGRDYNEQFF.

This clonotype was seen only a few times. The CDR3 loop is CSVEDPDRNYEQYF. In nucleotides, the CDR3 is TGCAGCGTTGAAGATCCGGACAGAAACTACGAGCAGTACTTC. The chain joins TRBV29-1 to TRBJ2-7; TRBD1 might be the D (6 bases). Germline V CDR1 and CDR2: SQVTM, ANQGSEA. The CDR3 spans 14 residues. Deletions cut 0 bases from V and 3 bases from J, with 12 bases between.

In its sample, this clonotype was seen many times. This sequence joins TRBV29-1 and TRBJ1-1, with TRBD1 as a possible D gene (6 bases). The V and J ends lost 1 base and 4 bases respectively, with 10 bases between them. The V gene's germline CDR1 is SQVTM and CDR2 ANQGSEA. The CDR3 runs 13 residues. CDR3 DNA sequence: TGCAGCGTTGAAGGGCAGGGGAGCACTGAAGCTTTCTTT. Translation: CSVEGQGSTEAFF. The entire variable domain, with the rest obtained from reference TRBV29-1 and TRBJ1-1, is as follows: SAVISQKPSRDICQRGTSLTIQCQVDSQVTMMFWYRQQPGQSLTLIATANQGSEATYESGFVIDKFPISRPNLTFSTLTVSNMSPEDSSIYLCSVEGQGSTEAFFGQGTRLTVV.

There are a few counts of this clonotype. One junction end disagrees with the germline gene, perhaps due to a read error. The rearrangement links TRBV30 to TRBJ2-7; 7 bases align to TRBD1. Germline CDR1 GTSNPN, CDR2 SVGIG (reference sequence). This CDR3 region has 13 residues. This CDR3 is CAWDRESSYERYF. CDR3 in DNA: TGTGCCTGGGACAGGGAGAGCTCCTACGAGCGGTACTTC.

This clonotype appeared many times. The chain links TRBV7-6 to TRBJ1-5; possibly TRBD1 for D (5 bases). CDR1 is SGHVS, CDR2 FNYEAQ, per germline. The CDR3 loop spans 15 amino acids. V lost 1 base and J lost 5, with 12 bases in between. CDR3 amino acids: CASSLDGQGHQPQHF. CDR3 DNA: TGTGCCAGCAGCTTAGACGGGCAGGGCCATCAGCCCCAGCATTTT. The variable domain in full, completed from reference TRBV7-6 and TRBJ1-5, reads GAGVSQSPRYKVTKRGQDVALRCDPISGHVSLYWYRQALGQGPEFLTYFNYEAQQDKSGLPNDRFSAERPEGSISTLTIQRTEQRDSAMYRCASSLDGQGHQPQHFGDGTRLSIL.

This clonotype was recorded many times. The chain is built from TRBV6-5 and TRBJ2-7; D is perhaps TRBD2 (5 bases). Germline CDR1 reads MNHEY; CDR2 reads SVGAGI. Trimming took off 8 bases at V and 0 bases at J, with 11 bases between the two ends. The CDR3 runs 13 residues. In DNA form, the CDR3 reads TGTGCCAGCGCGCGGGCAGGCTCCTACGAGCAGTACTTC. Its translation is CASARAGSYEQYF.

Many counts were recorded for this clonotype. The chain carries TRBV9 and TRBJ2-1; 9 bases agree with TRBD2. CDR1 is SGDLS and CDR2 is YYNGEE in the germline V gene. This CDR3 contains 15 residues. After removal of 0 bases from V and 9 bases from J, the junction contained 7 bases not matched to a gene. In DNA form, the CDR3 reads TGTGCCAGCAGCGTAGTCACTAGCGGGCCCAGTGAGCAGTTCTTC. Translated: CASSVVTSGPSEQFF.

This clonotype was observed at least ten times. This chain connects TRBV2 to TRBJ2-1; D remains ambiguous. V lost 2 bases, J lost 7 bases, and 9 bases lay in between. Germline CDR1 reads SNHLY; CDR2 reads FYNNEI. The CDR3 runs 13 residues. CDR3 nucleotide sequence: TGTGCCAGCAGTGAAAGTTTCCGGAATGAGCAGTTCTTC. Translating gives CASSESFRNEQFF.

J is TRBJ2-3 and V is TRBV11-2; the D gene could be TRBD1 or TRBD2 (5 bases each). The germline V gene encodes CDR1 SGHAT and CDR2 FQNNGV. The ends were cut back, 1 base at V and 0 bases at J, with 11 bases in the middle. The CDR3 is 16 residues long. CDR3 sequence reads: CASSLGQGVSTDTQYF. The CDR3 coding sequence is TGTGCCAGCAGCTTAGGGCAGGGAGTTAGCACAGATACGCAGTATTTT.

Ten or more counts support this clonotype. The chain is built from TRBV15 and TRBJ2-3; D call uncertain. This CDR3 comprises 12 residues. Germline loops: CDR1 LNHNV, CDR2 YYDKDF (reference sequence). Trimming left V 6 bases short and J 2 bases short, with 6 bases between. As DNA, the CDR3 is TGTGCCACCAGGGGCCACACAGATACGCAGTATTTT. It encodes CATRGHTDTQYF.

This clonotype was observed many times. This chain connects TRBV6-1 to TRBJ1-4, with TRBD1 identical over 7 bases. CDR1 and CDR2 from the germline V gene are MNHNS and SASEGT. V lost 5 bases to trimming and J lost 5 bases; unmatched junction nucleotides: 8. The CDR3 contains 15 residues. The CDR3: CASSLMGQRNEKLFF. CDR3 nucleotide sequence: TGTGCCAGCAGTCTTATGGGACAGAGGAATGAAAAACTGTTTTTT.

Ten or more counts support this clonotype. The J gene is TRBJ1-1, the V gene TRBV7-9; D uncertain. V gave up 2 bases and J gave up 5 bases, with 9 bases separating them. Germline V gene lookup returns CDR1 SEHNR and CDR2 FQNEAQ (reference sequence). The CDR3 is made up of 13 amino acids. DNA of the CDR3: TGTGCCAGCAGCTTAATGGAATTGACTGAAGCTTTCTTT. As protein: CASSLMELTEAFF.

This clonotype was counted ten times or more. The CDR3, as DNA: TGTGCCAGCAGCGTAGAGGGACTGGGCGAGACCCAGTACTTC. As protein: CASSVEGLGETQYF. The chain uses TRBV9 and TRBJ2-5, with a weak D call TRBD2 (6 bases). There are 14 residues in the CDR3. Trimming shortened V by 0 bases and J by 5 bases, and 11 bases separated the two germline ends. The V gene's germline CDR1 is SGDLS and CDR2 YYNGEE.

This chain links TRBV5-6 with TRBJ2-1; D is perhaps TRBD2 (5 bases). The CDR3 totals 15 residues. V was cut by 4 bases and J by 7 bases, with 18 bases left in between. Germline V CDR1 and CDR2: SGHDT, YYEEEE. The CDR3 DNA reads TGTGCCAGCAGCCCCCCTAACGGGGTGCAGAATGAGCAGTTCTTC. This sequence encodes CASSPPNGVQNEQFF.

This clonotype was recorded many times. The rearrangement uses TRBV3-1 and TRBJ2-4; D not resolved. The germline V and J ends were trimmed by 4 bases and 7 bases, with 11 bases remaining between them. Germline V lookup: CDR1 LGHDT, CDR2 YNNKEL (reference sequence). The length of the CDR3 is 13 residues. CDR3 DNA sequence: TGTGCCAGCAGCCCCACGCCTCAGAACATTCAGTACTTC. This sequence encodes CASSPTPQNIQYF.

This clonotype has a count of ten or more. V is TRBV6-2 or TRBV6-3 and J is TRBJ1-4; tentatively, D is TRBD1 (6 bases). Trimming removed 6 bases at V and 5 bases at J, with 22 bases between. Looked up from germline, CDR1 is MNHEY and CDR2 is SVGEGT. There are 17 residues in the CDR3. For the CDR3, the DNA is TGTGCCAGCAGACGAGCCTCGGTGGGGGCGATCAATGAAAAACTGTTTTTT. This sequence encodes CASRRASVGAINEKLFF.

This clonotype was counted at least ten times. The chain's CDR3 is CSVPLVEWYGYTF. As DNA, the CDR3 is TGCAGCGTGCCCTTGGTGGAGTGGTATGGCTACACCTTC. The chain employs TRBV29-1 and TRBJ1-2; no clear D. The V gene lost 6 bases and the J gene lost 5 bases, with 16 bases spanning the gap. CDR1 is SQVTM, CDR2 ANQGSEA, per germline. This CDR3 contains 13 residues.

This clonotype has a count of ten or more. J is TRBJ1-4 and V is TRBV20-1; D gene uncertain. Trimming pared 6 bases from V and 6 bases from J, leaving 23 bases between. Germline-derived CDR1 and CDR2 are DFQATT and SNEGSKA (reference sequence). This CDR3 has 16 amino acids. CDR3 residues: CSAAPLGGVSYEKLFF. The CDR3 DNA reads TGCAGTGCCGCGCCTCTGGGTGGAGTATCCTATGAAAAACTGTTTTTT.

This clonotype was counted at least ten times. CDR3 nucleotides: TGTGCCAGTAGTATAGTACACCTAGCGGGGGGGAGTGAGCAGTTCTTC. This gives the protein CASSIVHLAGGSEQFF. The genes are TRBV19 and TRBJ2-1; 12 positions agree with TRBD2. The CDR3 extends over 16 amino acids. The J segment lost 9 bases and the V segment lost 1 base, leaving 7 bases of the junction unmatched. Germline V lookup: CDR1 LNHDA, CDR2 SQIVND (reference sequence).

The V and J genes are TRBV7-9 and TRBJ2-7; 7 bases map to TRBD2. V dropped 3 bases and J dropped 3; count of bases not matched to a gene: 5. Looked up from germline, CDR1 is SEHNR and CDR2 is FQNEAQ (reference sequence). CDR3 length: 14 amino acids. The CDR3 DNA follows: TGTGCCAGCAGCTTCGGGACTACCAACTACGAGCAGTACTTC. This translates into CASSFGTTNYEQYF.

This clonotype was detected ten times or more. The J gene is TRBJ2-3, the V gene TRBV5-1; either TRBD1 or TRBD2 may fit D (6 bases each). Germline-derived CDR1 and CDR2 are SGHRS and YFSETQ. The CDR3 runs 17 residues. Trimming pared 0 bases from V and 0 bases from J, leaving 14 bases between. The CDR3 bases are TGCGCCAGCAGCTTGGGAGTGGGCGGGACAAGCACAGATACGCAGTATTTT. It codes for CASSLGVGGTSTDTQYF.

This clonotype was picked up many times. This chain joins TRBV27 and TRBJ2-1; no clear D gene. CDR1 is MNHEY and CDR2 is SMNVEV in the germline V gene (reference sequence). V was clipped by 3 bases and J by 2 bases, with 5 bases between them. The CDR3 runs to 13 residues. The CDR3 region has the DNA TGTGCCAGCAGTTTCGCTGCCTACAATGAGCAGTTCTTC. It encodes CASSFAAYNEQFF.

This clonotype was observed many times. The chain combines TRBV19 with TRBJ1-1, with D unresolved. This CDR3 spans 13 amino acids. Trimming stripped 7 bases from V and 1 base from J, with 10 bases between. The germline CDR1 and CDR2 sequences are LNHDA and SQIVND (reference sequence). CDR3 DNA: TGTGCCAGTAAAATGGGAGCGAACACTGAAGCTTTCTTT. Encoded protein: CASKMGANTEAFF.

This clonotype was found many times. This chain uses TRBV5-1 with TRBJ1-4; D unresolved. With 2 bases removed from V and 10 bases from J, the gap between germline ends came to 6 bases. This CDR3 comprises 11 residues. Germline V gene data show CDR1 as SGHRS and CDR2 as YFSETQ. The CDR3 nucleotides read TGCGCCAGCAGCTTCGGCGGAAAACTGTTTTTT. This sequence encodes CASSFGGKLFF.